The 23 T cell receptor beta chains reported below all come from one sample, sequenced in a study of vaccination and CD4 T cells after COVID-19. An Oncomine TCR Beta short-read assay was used to sequence the DNA from cultured CD4+ T cells. TCRdb ran MiXCR on the PCR reads and lists one entry per CDR3 protein. The sample comprises over 15,000 distinct CDR3 sequences, 51% of which are singletons, and 21% rests with the top ten. These receptors have no identified antigens. Time point of the sample: late sampling 161 to 241 days after vaccination in three convalescent patients. Stated treatment: roughly ten-day PBMC culture with coronavirus spike peptide pools or control peptides (ViraFEST assay). Sequencing used CD4+ T cells from blood, cultured in vitro, obtained about 7 months after SARS-CoV-2 vaccination. All receptors come from a human donor who had recovered from COVID-19.

CDR3 DNA sequence: TGTGCCAGCAGTCAGAGAGGGGACAGGGGCTACGAGCAGTACTTC. Protein product: CASSQRGDRGYEQYF. The gene calls are TRBV7-6 and TRBJ2-7; 10 bases are a match to TRBD1. The CDR3 totals 15 residues. V lost 6 bases, J lost 3 bases, and 8 bases stayed unmatched. Germline V lookup: CDR1 SGHVS, CDR2 FNYEAQ.

The chain joins TRBV20-1 to TRBJ1-6; D ambiguous. Trimming pared 3 bases from V and 10 bases from J, leaving 19 bases between. This CDR3 has 15 residues. Germline values: CDR1 DFQATT, CDR2 SNEGSKA (reference sequence). CDR3: CSARSWRDFGSPLHF. In nucleotides, the CDR3 is TGCAGTGCTAGGTCTTGGCGAGACTTCGGGTCACCCCTCCACTTT.

The chain is built from TRBV20-1 and TRBJ2-1; 14 nucleotides agree with TRBD2. V was clipped by 6 bases and J by 9 bases; unmatched bases: 7. The CDR3 extends over 14 amino acids. CDR1 DFQATT and CDR2 SNEGSKA come from the germline V gene (reference sequence). The CDR3 sequence is CSAGGTSGGSEQFF. The CDR3 bases are TGCAGTGCCGGCGGGACTAGCGGGGGTAGTGAGCAGTTCTTC.

The chain joins TRBV18 to TRBJ2-5, with D possibly TRBD2 on 5 matching bases. Germline CDR1 is KGHSH and CDR2 is LQKENI. Between the trimmed V and J ends, which lost 6 bases and 2 bases, there was a span of 10 bases. The CDR3 runs 13 residues. Here the CDR3 DNA reads TGTGCCAGCTCCCTACTAGTGCAAGAGACCCAGTACTTC. It codes for CASSLLVQETQYF.

This clonotype has just one count. J is TRBJ2-5 and V is TRBV2; 9 bases fit TRBD1. Trimming took 6 bases from V and 5 from J; bases not matched to a gene: 7. This CDR3 spans 14 amino acids. Germline V lookup: CDR1 SNHLY, CDR2 FYNNEI. The CDR3 nucleotides are TGTGCCAGCAGCAACAGGGGGCGATCGGAGACCCAGTACTTC. Translated: CASSNRGRSETQYF.

The CDR3, as DNA: TGTGCCAGCAGCGTCCGGGACCTCCGGGCAGATACGCAGTATTTT. Encoded protein: CASSVRDLRADTQYF. The chain recombines TRBV9 with TRBJ2-3; D is tentatively TRBD1 or TRBD2 (5 bases each). Germline values: CDR1 SGDLS, CDR2 YYNGEE. V was cut by 2 bases and J by 4 bases, with 14 bases left in between. CDR3 length equals 15 residues.

There are a few counts of this clonotype. V is TRBV7-3 and J is TRBJ2-3; no firm D call. CDR1 SGHTA and CDR2 FQGTGA come from the germline V gene. CDR3 size: 14 residues. V was shortened by 9 bases and J by 1 base, with 14 bases between the two germline ends. The CDR3 region has the DNA TGTGCCAGTGGTCTTGGGGTAGGCACAGATACGCAGTATTTT. Protein product: CASGLGVGTDTQYF.

The gene calls are TRBV30 and TRBJ2-2, with 8 bases fitting TRBD2. Trimming took 7 bases from V and 5 from J; bases not matched to a gene: 12. The CDR3 is 15 amino acids. Germline lookup yields CDR1 GTSNPN and CDR2 SVGIG (reference sequence). The CDR3: CASKTGTSYTGELFF. CDR3 coding DNA: TGTGCCTCTAAAACCGGGACTAGTTATACCGGGGAGCTGTTTTTT.

The chain uses TRBV6-2 or TRBV6-3 and TRBJ2-3; 8 bases align to TRBD2. Germline V lookup: CDR1 MNHEY, CDR2 SVGEGT. Unmatched junction bases numbered 9, after V lost 6 bases and J lost 4 bases. The CDR3 is 15 amino acids. DNA of the CDR3: TGTGCCAGCAGAATGGCGACACTAGCGGCAGATACGCAGTATTTT. It encodes CASRMATLAADTQYF.

The chain carries TRBV29-1 and TRBJ2-5, with D unresolved. V was trimmed by 4 bases and J by 0 bases, leaving 6 bases between them. Germline V gene data show CDR1 as SQVTM and CDR2 as ANQGSEA. The CDR3 runs 12 residues. As DNA, the CDR3 is TGCAGCGTTGTCCCGTACCAAGAGACCCAGTACTTC. Encoded protein: CSVVPYQETQYF.

This clonotype was seen a few times. The chain has TRBV11-3 and TRBJ1-1, with 10 bases lining up with TRBD1. This CDR3 is built from 12 residues. Germline V gene data show CDR1 as SGHNT and CDR2 as YENEEA. V lost 5 bases, J lost 7 bases, and 1 base stayed unmatched. CDR3 amino acids: CASSRDRGEAFF. CDR3 DNA: TGTGCCAGCAGCCGGGACAGGGGTGAAGCTTTCTTT.

The J gene is TRBJ2-2, the V gene TRBV24-1; tentative D call: TRBD1 (6 bases). The CDR3 has 16 amino acids. Trimming took 10 bases from V and 4 from J, leaving 21 bases between them. CDR1 and CDR2 (germline): KGHDR, SFDVKD. The CDR3 DNA reads TGTGCCACGCAGACCCTCAAACAGGGACGCACCGGGGAGCTGTTTTTT. Amino acids: CATQTLKQGRTGELFF.

The chain employs TRBV6-2 or TRBV6-3 and TRBJ2-1; tentatively, D is TRBD1 or TRBD2 (6 bases each). Germline values: CDR1 MNHEY, CDR2 SVGEGT. CDR3 length: 12 residues. Trimming pared 7 bases from V and 9 bases from J, leaving 13 bases between. The CDR3 protein is CASKGGNSEQFF. DNA of the CDR3: TGTGCCAGCAAAGGGGGGAACAGTGAGCAGTTCTTC.

CDR3 coding DNA: TGCAGTGCTACAAAATCCGTTAGCCCCGCTTACGAGCAGTACTTC. It translates to CSATKSVSPAYEQYF. The chain combines TRBV20-1 with TRBJ2-7; D gene uncertain. V was cut by 4 bases and J by 4 bases, with 20 bases left in between. There are 15 residues in the CDR3. Germline V gives CDR1 DFQATT, CDR2 SNEGSKA (reference sequence).

The gene calls are TRBV5-8 and TRBJ2-3, with D unclear. Germline V gene lookup returns CDR1 SGHTS and CDR2 YDEGEE. V was trimmed by 4 bases and J by 2 bases, leaving 5 bases between them. The CDR3 contains 12 residues. CDR3 nucleotides: TGTGCCAGCAGCACCATCACAGATACGCAGTATTTT. This codes for CASSTITDTQYF.

The chain is built from TRBV20-1 and TRBJ2-7; TRBD2 is a possible D gene (6 bases). The CDR3 consists of 13 residues. V was shortened by 6 bases and J by 3 bases, with 15 bases between the two germline ends. The germline V gene has CDR1 DFQATT and CDR2 SNEGSKA (reference sequence). For the CDR3, the DNA is TGCAGTGCCGAACGAGGGAGGTACTACGAGCAGTACTTC. Amino acids: CSAERGRYYEQYF.

This chain links TRBV12-3 or TRBV12-4 with TRBJ2-5; possibly TRBD2 for D (6 bases). V was trimmed by 5 bases and J by 2 bases, leaving 15 bases between them. The CDR3 loop spans 15 amino acids. The CDR3 bases are TGTGCCAGCAGTACGACTAGTTGGAAACAAGAGACCCAGTACTTC. Translation: CASSTTSWKQETQYF.

The chain joins TRBV20-1 to TRBJ2-5, with D unclear. The CDR3 totals 15 residues. Trimming removed 1 base from V and 4 bases from J, with 16 bases in between. In germline, CDR1 is DFQATT, CDR2 SNEGSKA (reference sequence). The CDR3 nucleotides read TGCAGTGCTAGAGCCAGGTTAGGACCCGGAGAGACCCAGTACTTC. Translating it yields CSARARLGPGETQYF.

This sequence joins TRBV7-2 and TRBJ2-5, with 7 bases fitting TRBD2. The CDR3 length is 15 residues. V was pared by 1 base and J by 6 bases, with 8 bases of the junction left unmatched. Germline CDR1 and CDR2: SGHTA and FQGNSA. In DNA, the CDR3 is TGTGCCAGCAGCTTAGAGGCTTGGGGGGGAAAGACCCAGTACTTC. Translating gives CASSLEAWGGKTQYF. Combining the CDR3 with reference TRBV7-2 and TRBJ2-5 gives the whole variable domain GAGVSQSPSNKVTEKGKDVELRCDPISGHTALYWYRQSLGQGLEFLIYFQGNSAPDKSGLPSDRFSAERTGGSVSTLTIQRTQQEDSAVYLCASSLEAWGGKTQYFGPGTRLLVL.

The gene calls are TRBV20-1 and TRBJ1-1; TRBD1 matches at 7 bases. Trimming removed 5 bases from V and 0 bases from J; junction bases left unmatched: 3. Germline V CDR1 and CDR2: DFQATT, SNEGSKA (reference sequence). CDR3 size: 13 residues. CDR3 sequence (DNA): TGCAGTGCTCAGGGGGGAATGAACACTGAAGCTTTCTTT. Translating it yields CSAQGGMNTEAFF.

This sequence joins TRBV27 and TRBJ2-7; 9 nucleotides align to TRBD2. The CDR3 loop spans 20 amino acids. In germline, CDR1 is MNHEY, CDR2 SMNVEV (reference sequence). J gave up 6 bases and V 1 base, and 22 bases lay outside the gene matches. In nucleotides, the CDR3 is TGTGCCAGCAGTTTATTGGGGGGGGCGGCCGCGGGAGGGCCATCGGGCGAGCAGTACTTC. Residues: CASSLLGGAAAGGPSGEQYF.

The chain employs TRBV2 and TRBJ1-2, with D tentatively TRBD1 (6 bases). CDR1 is SNHLY and CDR2 is FYNNEI in the germline V gene. The CDR3 is 13 amino acids. V was pared by 3 bases and J by 8 bases, with 13 bases between. The CDR3: CASSDAGAGGYTF. CDR3 in DNA: TGTGCCAGCAGTGACGCGGGGGCGGGGGGCTACACCTTC.

The V gene is TRBV12-3 or TRBV12-4, the J gene TRBJ2-7; TRBD2 matches at 7 bases. V lost 6 bases, J lost 2 bases, and 7 bases stayed unmatched. The CDR3 length is 14 residues. The CDR3 sequence: CASRRLALPYEQYF. The DNA for the CDR3 is TGTGCCAGCAGGCGACTAGCCCTCCCCTACGAGCAGTACTTC.